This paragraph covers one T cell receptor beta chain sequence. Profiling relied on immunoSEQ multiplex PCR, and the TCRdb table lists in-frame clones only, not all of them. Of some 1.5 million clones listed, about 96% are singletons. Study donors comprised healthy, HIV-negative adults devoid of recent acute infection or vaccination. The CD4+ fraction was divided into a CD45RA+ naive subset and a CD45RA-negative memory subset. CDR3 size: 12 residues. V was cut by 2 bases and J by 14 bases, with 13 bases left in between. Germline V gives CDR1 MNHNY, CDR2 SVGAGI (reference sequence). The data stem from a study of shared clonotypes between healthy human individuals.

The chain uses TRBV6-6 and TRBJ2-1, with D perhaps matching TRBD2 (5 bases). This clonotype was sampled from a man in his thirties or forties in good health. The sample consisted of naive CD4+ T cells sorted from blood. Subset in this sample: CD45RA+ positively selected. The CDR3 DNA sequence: TGTGCCAGCAGTTACGCGGACTTACCAAAGTTCTTC. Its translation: CASSYADLPKFF.